These 20 T cell receptor beta chains were sequenced from one sample in a study of vaccination and CD4 T cells after COVID-19 (dated by TCRdb to the early 2020s). The intended sense of this specimen's treatment or condition label: roughly 11-day PBMC culture with coronavirus spike peptide pools or control peptides (ViraFEST assay). Library generation was performed with PCR. Sequenced using an Illumina iSeq 100. TCR sequencing of DNA from cultured CD4+ T cells used the Oncomine TCR Beta short-read assay at the Johns Hopkins FTIC core. TCRdb redid the processing of the public reads, applying fastp at Q25 and MiXCR, and retained in-frame beta chains. For every CDR3 protein sequence, its rows merge into one entry that carries the most common genes and DNA. A total of around 13,000 distinct CDR3 sequences appear in this sample, 43% of them only once. In total, the top ten clones hold roughly 15% of the sample.

Their target antigens are unknown. What was sequenced was CD4+ T cells from blood, cultured in vitro. The origin of the receptors is a human donor who had recovered from COVID-19.

The rearrangement links TRBV5-1 to TRBJ2-3, with 8 bases identical to TRBD2. Germline V CDR1 and CDR2: SGHRS, YFSETQ. The V and J ends lost 4 bases and 3 bases, in that order; junction bases with no gene match: 10. There are 16 residues in the CDR3. The CDR3 region has the DNA TGCGCCAGCAGCCCGGGGTTGCGGGGGGTAACAGATACGCAGTATTTT. This encodes CASSPGLRGVTDTQYF.

This clonotype showed up just once. The chain employs TRBV6-2 or TRBV6-3 and TRBJ2-5; 8 bases line up with TRBD1. This CDR3 has 15 amino acids. CDR1 is MNHEY, CDR2 SVGEGT, per germline. The V and J ends lost 2 bases and 3 bases, in that order; junction bases with no gene match: 5. DNA for the CDR3: TGTGCCAGCAGTTACGGACAGGGAAGGAAAGAGACCCAGTACTTC. Residues: CASSYGQGRKETQYF.

CDR3 nucleotides: TGTGCCAGCAGCGTGGACAGGAGACTCACAGATACGCAGTATTTT. Protein product: CASSVDRRLTDTQYF. The chain uses TRBV7-2 and TRBJ2-3; 7 positions match TRBD1. J lost 2 bases, V lost 5 bases, and 7 bases had no gene match. This CDR3 is 15 amino acids long. The germline V gene encodes CDR1 SGHTA and CDR2 FQGNSA.

This clonotype was seen a handful of times. The chain recombines TRBV7-9 with TRBJ1-3; D remains unclear. This CDR3 contains 15 residues. The germline V gene has CDR1 SEHNR and CDR2 FQNEAQ (reference sequence). The V end was cut by 5 bases, the J end by 1 base, with 12 bases between. Written as DNA, the CDR3 is TGTGCCAGCAGCCCGGGCTCGGGTTCTGGAAACACCATATATTTT. It codes for CASSPGSGSGNTIYF. The complete variable domain, with remaining parts taken from reference TRBV7-9 and TRBJ1-3, reads DTGVSQNPRHKITKRGQNVTFRCDPISEHNRLYWYRQTLGQGPEFLTYFQNEAQLEKSRLLSDRFSAERPKGSFSTLEIQRTEQGDSAMYLCASSPGSGSGNTIYFGEGSWLTVV.

The chain carries TRBV9 and TRBJ2-2; 10 bases are a match to TRBD1. This CDR3 spans 15 amino acids. Unmatched junction bases numbered 3, after V lost 2 bases and J lost 5 bases. Germline V gene data show CDR1 as SGDLS and CDR2 as YYNGEE. The CDR3 bases are TGTGCCAGCAGCGTTCTGGACAGGGGGACCGGGGAGCTGTTTTTT. Translating gives CASSVLDRGTGELFF.

This sequence joins TRBV6-1 and TRBJ1-1, with 9 bases that match TRBD1. The length of the CDR3 is 14 residues. Germline CDR1 MNHNS, CDR2 SASEGT. The V segment lost 4 bases and the J segment 4 bases; nucleotides outside the gene matches: 4. The CDR3: CASSATGGVTEAFF. CDR3 sequence (DNA): TGTGCCAGCAGTGCCACAGGGGGCGTCACTGAAGCTTTCTTT.

The rearrangement links TRBV19 to TRBJ2-5, with D possibly being TRBD1 or TRBD2 (5 bases each). CDR1 is LNHDA, CDR2 SQIVND, per germline (reference sequence). The V end lost 5 bases, the J end lost 11 bases, and 18 bases lay between the germline ends. The length of the CDR3 is 13 residues. Here the CDR3 reads CASSPAGTPKQYF. In nucleotides, the CDR3 is TGTGCCAGTAGTCCCGCCGGGACCCCAAAACAGTACTTC.

The chain is built from TRBV30 and TRBJ1-1; D remains unclear. V lost 0 bases to trimming and J lost 10 bases, with 9 bases between them. CDR1 GTSNPN and CDR2 SVGIG come from the germline V gene (reference sequence). The CDR3 is 11 amino acids. The CDR3 DNA follows: TGTGCCTGGAGTGTTGAGGGAGGAGCTTTCTTT. Its protein is CAWSVEGGAFF.

The V gene is TRBV7-2, the J gene TRBJ2-5, with TRBD2 matching over 7 bases. Germline CDR1 and CDR2: SGHTA and FQGNSA. Unmatched junction bases numbered 10, after V lost 8 bases and J lost 4 bases. The CDR3 is 14 amino acids. The chain's CDR3 is CASHPGGSGETQYF. The CDR3 DNA reads TGTGCCAGCCACCCCGGGGGGAGTGGAGAGACCCAGTACTTC.

V gene TRBV7-2 combines with J gene TRBJ2-3, with 9 bases identical to TRBD2. The CDR3 totals 15 residues. Germline CDR1 is SGHTA and CDR2 is FQGNSA. The J segment lost 0 bases and the V segment lost 3 bases, leaving 1 base of the junction unmatched. CDR3 sequence (DNA): TGTGCCAGCAGCTTTCTAGCGGGGAGCACAGATACGCAGTATTTT. It codes for CASSFLAGSTDTQYF.

The chain links TRBV10-1 to TRBJ2-3, with 8 bases that match TRBD2. Trimming at V came to 0 bases and at J to 1 base, leaving 3 bases not matched to a gene. CDR1 is WNHNN, CDR2 SYGVQD, per germline (reference sequence). The CDR3 contains 16 residues. Here the CDR3 reads CASSESRGGGTDTQYF. CDR3 DNA sequence: TGCGCCAGCAGTGAGTCACGGGGGGGGGGCACAGATACGCAGTATTTT.

The chain links TRBV30 to TRBJ1-2, with 9 bases matching TRBD1. V was pared by 2 bases and J by 8 bases, with 6 bases of the junction left unmatched. The V gene's germline CDR1 is GTSNPN and CDR2 SVGIG (reference sequence). CDR3 length: 13 residues. Here the CDR3 reads CAWSLGQGLGYTF. The CDR3 DNA is TGTGCCTGGAGTTTGGGACAGGGCCTAGGCTACACCTTC. Using reference TRBV30 and TRBJ1-2 for the parts outside the CDR3, the full variable domain is SQTIHQWPATLVQPVGSPLSLECTVEGTSNPNLYWYRQAAGRGLQLLFYSVGIGQISSEVPQNLSASRPQDRQFILSSKKLLLSDSGFYLCAWSLGQGLGYTFGSGTRLTVV.

The chain couples TRBV11-3 to TRBJ1-1; D unresolved. The V end lost 1 base, the J end lost 1 base, and 16 bases lay between the germline ends. The V gene's germline CDR1 is SGHNT and CDR2 YENEEA. The CDR3 totals 17 residues. The CDR3 region is CASSLAFFQKPNTEAFF. The CDR3 bases are TGTGCCAGCAGCTTAGCATTCTTTCAGAAACCGAACACTGAAGCTTTCTTT.

This clonotype was seen a few times. The chain joins TRBV20-1 to TRBJ2-6; 10 bases are shared with TRBD2. V shed 5 bases and J 2 bases; nucleotides not matched to a gene: 3. Germline CDR1 and CDR2: DFQATT and SNEGSKA (reference sequence). The CDR3 is 15 residues long. The CDR3 sequence is CSARLAGAGANVLTF. CDR3 nucleotides: TGCAGTGCTCGACTAGCGGGCGCTGGGGCCAACGTCCTGACTTTC.

The CDR3 region has the DNA TGTGCCATCCAAGACGGCGGCGCTAACTATGGCTACACCTTC. Its protein is CAIQDGGANYGYTF. The chain joins TRBV19 to TRBJ1-2, with D unresolved. V shed 10 bases and J shed 0 bases, with 15 bases lying between them. Germline lookup yields CDR1 LNHDA and CDR2 SQIVND (reference sequence). The CDR3 consists of 14 residues.

The rearrangement uses TRBV7-9 and TRBJ1-1; D uncertain. V lost 1 base and J 10 bases, leaving 13 bases between the germline ends. This CDR3 contains 13 residues. The germline V gene encodes CDR1 SEHNR and CDR2 FQNEAQ (reference sequence). CDR3 amino acids: CASSLDGPSTAFF. CDR3 DNA sequence: TGTGCCAGCAGCTTAGATGGGCCCAGTACAGCTTTCTTT.

This clonotype was detected a few times. The chain links TRBV20-1 to TRBJ2-3, with D tentatively TRBD2 (6 bases). V lost 5 bases to trimming and J lost 7 bases, with 22 bases between them. Looked up from germline, CDR1 is DFQATT and CDR2 is SNEGSKA (reference sequence). This CDR3 comprises 15 residues. DNA of the CDR3: TGCAGTGCTTCAGATCCGGGACTGTCGTCGAATACGCAGTATTTT. Translating gives CSASDPGLSSNTQYF.

In regard to this clonotype: The junction shows a germline mismatch at one end, possibly a read error. The chain couples TRBV6-1 to TRBJ2-3; 10 bases line up with TRBD2. The CDR3 contains 17 residues. The germline gives CDR1 MNHNS, CDR2 SASEGT. The CDR3 loop is CAISEWLAGAGTDTQYF. The CDR3 DNA follows: TGTGCCATCAGTGAGTGGCTAGCGGGGGCTGGGACAGATACGCAGTATTTT.

This clonotype showed up just a few times. The genes are TRBV30 and TRBJ1-5; D is undetermined. In germline, CDR1 is GTSNPN, CDR2 SVGIG (reference sequence). This CDR3 spans 15 amino acids. Trimming removed 0 bases from V and 6 bases from J, with 15 bases in between. CDR3 in amino acids: CAWSVSGKVSQPQHF. The DNA of the CDR3 is TGTGCCTGGAGTGTATCTGGGAAGGTCAGTCAGCCCCAGCATTTT.

V usage is TRBV29-1 and J usage is TRBJ1-2; weak D call: TRBD1 (6 bases). The CDR3 contains 12 residues. CDR1 is SQVTM and CDR2 is ANQGSEA in the germline V gene. The ends were cut back, 2 bases at V and 5 bases at J, with 9 bases in the middle. Here the CDR3 reads CSVERGRYGYTF. CDR3 bases: TGCAGCGTTGAAAGGGGGAGGTATGGCTACACCTTC.